The rows below give T cell receptor beta chains drawn from one sample of a study of OX40 agonist ivuxolimab in advanced cancers. Profiling relied on immunoSEQ multiplex PCR, and the TCRdb table lists in-frame clones only, not all of them. This sample has 90,000 to 100,000 clones, with 95% to 97% found just once. Sequences were derived from CD4+ or CD8+ T cells sorted from blood, sampled in a trial of the OX40 agonist ivuxolimab. These receptors all stem from an adult with an advanced solid tumor such as melanoma, head and neck, liver or kidney cancer. Both conserved end residues are part of each CDR3. Each record gives: V gene, D gene, J gene, clone size, CDR3 DNA, CDR3 protein. D genes are given only for firm matches. Not every row has a clone size; where given, it reads once, few, many or a size class.

V gene: TRBV2
D gene: .
J gene: TRBJ1-1
clone size: .
CDR3 DNA: TGTGCCAGCAGTGAAGATAGCAATAGTAACACTGAAGCTTTCTTT
CDR3 protein: CASSEDSNSNTEAFF

V gene: TRBV7-9
D gene: .
J gene: TRBJ2-5
clone size: .
CDR3 DNA: TGTGCCAGCAGCTTCCCCGGGCACCGCGACCCCTCGCGGGAAGAGACCCAGTACTTC
CDR3 protein: CASSFPGHRDPSREETQYF

V gene: TRBV19
D gene: TRBD1
J gene: TRBJ2-1
clone size: .
CDR3 DNA: TGTGCCAGTAGGGACCGGGACAGGGCTTACAATGAGCAGTTCTTC
CDR3 protein: CASRDRDRAYNEQFF

V gene: TRBV6-4
D gene: .
J gene: TRBJ1-3
clone size: once
CDR3 DNA: TGTGCCAGCAGTGACCCGCCGGGACCTTGGGTCACCATATATTTT
CDR3 protein: CASSDPPGPWVTIYF

V gene: TRBV27
D gene: .
J gene: TRBJ2-3
clone size: .
CDR3 DNA: TGTGCCAGCAGTTTGCAGGTTGGCACAGATACGCAGTATTTT
CDR3 protein: CASSLQVGTDTQYF

V gene: TRBV7-9
D gene: .
J gene: TRBJ2-7
clone size: .
CDR3 DNA: TGTGCCAGCAGTCCTGGGGGCTCCTACGAGCAGTACTTC
CDR3 protein: CASSPGGSYEQYF

V gene: TRBV4-1
D gene: TRBD1
J gene: TRBJ1-1
clone size: .
CDR3 DNA: TGCGCCAGCAGCCAAGGGGACAGGAACACTGAAGCTTTCTTT
CDR3 protein: CASSQGDRNTEAFF

V gene: TRBV6-1
D gene: .
J gene: TRBJ2-5
clone size: .
CDR3 DNA: TGTGCCAGCAGTGAAGCTTCGGCGACAGGAATTCTGGAGACCCAGTACTTC
CDR3 protein: CASSEASATGILETQYF

V gene: TRBV18
D gene: TRBD2
J gene: TRBJ2-1
clone size: .
CDR3 DNA: TGTGCCAGCTCATCGGTGACTAGCGGGAGGGCCAGCGATGAGCAGTTCTTC
CDR3 protein: CASSSVTSGRASDEQFF

V gene: TRBV28
D gene: .
J gene: TRBJ1-2
clone size: .
CDR3 DNA: TGTGCCAGCATGGGGACACAACGTAACTATGGCTACACCTTC
CDR3 protein: CASMGTQRNYGYTF

V gene: TRBV10-2
D gene: .
J gene: TRBJ2-2
clone size: .
CDR3 DNA: TGCGCCAGCAGTGGAGGCGCGTCAGCCGGGGAGCTGTTTTTT
CDR3 protein: CASSGGASAGELFF

V gene: TRBV6-5
D gene: .
J gene: TRBJ1-4
clone size: .
CDR3 DNA: TGTGCCAGCAGTTATTTCCAGGGTCGAAAACTGTTTTTT
CDR3 protein: CASSYFQGRKLFF

V gene: TRBV6-6
D gene: TRBD1
J gene: TRBJ1-1
clone size: .
CDR3 DNA: TGTGCCAGCAGAGAGGGACAGGGCACTGAAGCTTTCTTT
CDR3 protein: CASREGQGTEAFF

V gene: TRBV19
D gene: TRBD2
J gene: TRBJ2-5
clone size: .
CDR3 DNA: TGTGCCACGCAGTGGGGTAGCGGGAGTCATGAGACCCAGTACTTC
CDR3 protein: CATQWGSGSHETQYF

V gene: TRBV11-2
D gene: .
J gene: TRBJ1-1
clone size: .
CDR3 DNA: TGTGCCAGCAGCTTAGAGGTGAACACTGAAGCTTTCTTT
CDR3 protein: CASSLEVNTEAFF

V gene: TRBV6-6
D gene: .
J gene: TRBJ1-1
clone size: .
CDR3 DNA: TGTGCCAGCAGATTCATAAGCACTGAAGCTTTCTTT
CDR3 protein: CASRFISTEAFF

V gene: TRBV28
D gene: TRBD2
J gene: TRBJ2-2
clone size: .
CDR3 DNA: TGTGCCAGCAGCTTAGCGGGGAACACCGGGGAGCTGTTTTTT
CDR3 protein: CASSLAGNTGELFF

V gene: TRBV13
D gene: TRBD1
J gene: TRBJ2-4
clone size: .
CDR3 DNA: TGTGCCAGCAGCTCGACAGGGGGCGCCCAGATTAACATTCAGTACTTC
CDR3 protein: CASSSTGGAQINIQYF

V gene: TRBV7-2
D gene: .
J gene: TRBJ2-2
clone size: .
CDR3 DNA: TGTGCCAGCACCCCTTCCGTGGGGCCCGGGGAGCTGTTTTTT
CDR3 protein: CASTPSVGPGELFF

V gene: TRBV4-3
D gene: .
J gene: TRBJ2-2
clone size: .
CDR3 DNA: TGCGCCAGCAGCCACGACAACGAGAACACCGGGGAGCTGTTTTTT
CDR3 protein: CASSHDNENTGELFF

V gene: TRBV28
D gene: .
J gene: TRBJ2-7
clone size: .
CDR3 DNA: TGTGCCACCCACAGGGAACTCTCCTACGAGCAGTACTTC
CDR3 protein: CATHRELSYEQYF

V gene: TRBV27
D gene: TRBD2
J gene: TRBJ2-7
clone size: once
CDR3 DNA: TGTGCCAGCAACCCTGCTGCTAGCGGGAGTCGCGAGCAGTACTTC
CDR3 protein: CASNPAASGSREQYF

V gene: TRBV5-4
D gene: TRBD2
J gene: TRBJ2-7
clone size: .
CDR3 DNA: TGTGCCAGCAGCTTGGCGAGCGGGGGGGTATCCTACGAGCAGTACTTC
CDR3 protein: CASSLASGGVSYEQYF

V gene: TRBV6-5
D gene: .
J gene: TRBJ1-1
clone size: once
CDR3 DNA: TGTGCCGCTAAACAGGGAGCCTCTCTGAACACTGAAGCTTTCTTT
CDR3 protein: CAAKQGASLNTEAFF

V gene: TRBV5-8
D gene: .
J gene: TRBJ1-2
clone size: .
CDR3 DNA: TGTGCCAGCAGCTTCCGGGATAACTATGGCTACACCTTC
CDR3 protein: CASSFRDNYGYTF

V gene: TRBV27
D gene: .
J gene: TRBJ1-3
clone size: .
CDR3 DNA: TGTGCCAGCAGTTTGCGAGGGAGCGGAAACACCATATATTTT
CDR3 protein: CASSLRGSGNTIYF

V gene: TRBV4-2
D gene: TRBD1
J gene: TRBJ2-2
clone size: .
CDR3 DNA: TGTGCCAGCAGCCAGTGGACAGGGGTTGGGGAGCTGTTTTTT
CDR3 protein: CASSQWTGVGELFF

V gene: TRBV11-2
D gene: .
J gene: TRBJ2-3
clone size: .
CDR3 DNA: TGTGCCAGCATCTACCGGGCCAGCACAGATACGCAGTATTTT
CDR3 protein: CASIYRASTDTQYF

V gene: TRBV5-1
D gene: .
J gene: TRBJ2-3
clone size: .
CDR3 DNA: TGCGCCAGCAGCCATGGTCGGAATCCTAGCACAGATACGCAGTATTTT
CDR3 protein: CASSHGRNPSTDTQYF

V gene: TRBV5-5
D gene: TRBD1
J gene: TRBJ1-3
clone size: .
CDR3 DNA: TGTGCCAGCAGCTCGTGGGACAGCACTGGAAACACCATATATTTT
CDR3 protein: CASSSWDSTGNTIYF

V gene: TRBV27
D gene: .
J gene: TRBJ2-3
clone size: .
CDR3 DNA: TGTGCCAGCAGTTCTGGATCAGATACGCAGTATTTT
CDR3 protein: CASSSGSDTQYF

V gene: TRBV19
D gene: .
J gene: TRBJ1-4
clone size: .
CDR3 DNA: TGTGCCAGTACCCAAGGGGGGCTGAATGAAAAACTGTTTTTT
CDR3 protein: CASTQGGLNEKLFF

V gene: TRBV7-9
D gene: .
J gene: TRBJ2-7
clone size: .
CDR3 DNA: TGTGCCAGCAGCTTAGCGGTGGGGTGGAGCTACGAGCAGTACTTC
CDR3 protein: CASSLAVGWSYEQYF

V gene: TRBV13
D gene: .
J gene: TRBJ2-1
clone size: .
CDR3 DNA: TGTGCCAGCAGCTTAGCGGGGAACAATGAGCAGTTCTTC
CDR3 protein: CASSLAGNNEQFF

V gene: TRBV14
D gene: TRBD1
J gene: TRBJ2-7
clone size: .
CDR3 DNA: TGTGCCAGCAGCAGACAGGGGCCGGGCTACGAGCAGTACTTC
CDR3 protein: CASSRQGPGYEQYF

V gene: TRBV20-1
D gene: .
J gene: TRBJ2-7
clone size: .
CDR3 DNA: TGCAGTGGTAGCTACGAGCAGTACTTC
CDR3 protein: CSGSYEQYF

V gene: TRBV28
D gene: .
J gene: TRBJ2-7
clone size: .
CDR3 DNA: TGTGCCAGCAGTCCGGGCCAGGACTACTACGGGCAGTACTTC
CDR3 protein: CASSPGQDYYGQYF

V gene: TRBV7-9
D gene: TRBD2
J gene: TRBJ2-5
clone size: .
CDR3 DNA: TGTGCCAGCAGCTCGAGGACTAGCGGGAGCCAAGAGACCCAGTACTTC
CDR3 protein: CASSSRTSGSQETQYF

V gene: TRBV7-8
D gene: TRBD1
J gene: TRBJ1-1
clone size: .
CDR3 DNA: TGTGCCAGCAGCTTAGTACAGGGGTTCACTGAAGCTTTCTTT
CDR3 protein: CASSLVQGFTEAFF